What follows are 5 T cell receptor beta chains derived from one specimen sequenced in a study of T cell changes during pregnancy in multiple sclerosis. The protocol was immunoSEQ multiplex PCR, while the TCRdb copy is restricted to in-frame clones and leaves out a portion. The repertoire holds about 49,000 clones, with roughly 89% as singletons. Sequencing was performed on peripheral blood, taken after pregnancy. Source of these receptors: a female donor in good health, enrolled as a control in a pregnancy study.

The CDR3 nucleotides read TGTGCCAGCAGCCCCCATTCGGTAGCGGGGGGGGAGACCCAGTACTTC. Translation: CASSPHSVAGGETQYF. This rearrangement joins TRBV9 to TRBJ2-5, with 11 bases identical to TRBD2. The CDR3 is 16 amino acids. With V trimmed by 4 bases and J by 5 bases, 10 bases remained unmatched. Germline values: CDR1 SGDLS, CDR2 YYNGEE.

CDR3 in amino acids: CASSVTRYNEQFF. The CDR3 region has the DNA TGTGCCAGCAGCGTAACGAGGTACAATGAGCAGTTCTTC. V gene TRBV9 combines with J gene TRBJ2-1; no reliable D call. Trimming removed 1 base at V and 4 bases at J, with 6 bases between. The CDR3 is made up of 13 amino acids. CDR1 and CDR2 (germline): SGDLS, YYNGEE.

The chain employs TRBV4-2 and TRBJ2-1, with TRBD1 as a possible D gene (5 bases). The CDR3 covers 16 residues. Germline assignment: CDR1 LGHNA and CDR2 YNFKEQ. Trimming took 0 bases from V and 8 from J, leaving 17 bases between them. CDR3 in DNA: TGTGCCAGCAGCCAAGACGGCGGAATCCAAGGGGATGAGCAGTTCTTC. Translation: CASSQDGGIQGDEQFF.

This chain links TRBV29-1 with TRBJ1-2; possibly TRBD1 for D (5 bases). CDR1 is SQVTM, CDR2 ANQGSEA, per germline. V gave up 7 bases and J gave up 6 bases, with 15 bases separating them. The CDR3 has 12 amino acids. The CDR3 DNA follows: TGCAGCGCACCAATTTCCAGGGATGGCTACACCTTC. Protein product: CSAPISRDGYTF.

V and J are TRBV23-1 and TRBJ2-6, with a weak D call TRBD1 (6 bases). TRBV23-1 counts as an open reading frame of uncertain function. The CDR3 is 18 amino acids. Deletions cut 6 bases from V and 1 base from J, with 19 bases between. The CDR3 reads CASSRPGTIKSGANVLTF. As DNA, the CDR3 is TGCGCCAGCAGCCGCCCCGGGACAATAAAATCTGGGGCCAACGTCCTGACTTTC.